Detailed here is one T cell receptor (beta chain). Its matching antigen is unknown. This record comes from a study of T cell responses to AZD1222 COVID-19 vaccine. The CDR3 is 12 amino acids. Trimming left V 8 bases short and J 7 bases short, with 9 bases between. Germline V gene sequence: CDR1 MNHEY, CDR2 SMNVEV (reference sequence). Points from the study as a whole: CD4 TCRs linked to vaccination spanned spike, dominating at 160-218 and 743-854.

Sequenced by immunoSEQ multiplex PCR; TCRdb stores in-frame clones only, minus some. The sample lists roughly 120,000 clones, 85% to 90% occurring once. The source was peripheral blood, collected 28 days after the second AZD1222 dose. The chain couples TRBV27 to TRBJ1-6; D uncertain. The source is an adult who received the AZD1222 COVID-19 vaccine. CDR3 coding DNA: TGTGCCAGCCGGACGGGGAATTCACCCCTCCACTTT. It is translated as CASRTGNSPLHF.